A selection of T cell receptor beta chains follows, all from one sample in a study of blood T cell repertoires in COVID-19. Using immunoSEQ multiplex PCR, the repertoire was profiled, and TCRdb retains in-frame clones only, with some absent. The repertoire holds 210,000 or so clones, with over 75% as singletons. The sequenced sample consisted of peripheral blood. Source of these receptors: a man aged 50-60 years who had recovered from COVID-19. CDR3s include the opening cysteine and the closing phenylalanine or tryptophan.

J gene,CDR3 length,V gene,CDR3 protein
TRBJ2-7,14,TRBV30,CAWNRGEALFEQYF
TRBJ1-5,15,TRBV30,CAWSGLTGANQPQHF
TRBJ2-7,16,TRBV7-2,CASSLAASGSSYEQYF
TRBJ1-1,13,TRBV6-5,CASNRNRVSEAFF
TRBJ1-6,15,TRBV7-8,CASSWTGHTGSPLHF
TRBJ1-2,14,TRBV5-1,CASSSGTSSYGYTF
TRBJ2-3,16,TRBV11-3,CASSFDSGRDSDTQYF
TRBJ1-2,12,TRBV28,CASSFRTRGYTF
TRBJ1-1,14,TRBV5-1,CASSSTGGVTEAFF
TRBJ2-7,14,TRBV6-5,CATYPTSGRGEQYF
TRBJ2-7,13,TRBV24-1,CATSDGYYDEQYF
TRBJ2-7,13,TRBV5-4,CASSHGETREQYF
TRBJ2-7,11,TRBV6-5,CASRPLSEQYF